The sequence of this T cell receptor beta chain was determined in a study of blood T cell repertoires in COVID-19 (TCRdb year 2020). Regarding the complete study: The collaborator samples originated in the United States, Italy and Spain and spanned the acute and convalescent phases of COVID-19. Subjects who had been exposed to COVID-19, were actively infected with it, or had recovered from it provided the deeply sampled blood TCRbeta repertoires that made up the dataset. The prospective study material was composed of cDNA or gDNA derived from T cells, B-cell-depleted T cells, or PBMCs. Where available, HLA class I and class II types were obtained from metadata supplied by the sample provider rather than from assay-based typing. Samples came from the ongoing ImmuneRACE study (first 160 participants) plus 1,254 subjects from 6 global collaborators. The repertoires were made available in a free public database intended to serve as a resource for research on the immune response to SARS-CoV-2. A de-identified subject ID, COVID-19 status, age in years and sex were almost always included in the sample metadata. Results the study describes overall, beyond this receptor: The amount of clinical and demographic metadata varied by source and participant and was provided uncurated.

The CDR3 contains 12 residues, cysteine and phenylalanine counted. Left in the record is the CDR3 DNA by itself, 36 bases read in frame from the first base. V lost 6 bases and J lost 11 bases, and the count of bases not matched to a germline gene is 9. CDR1 is given as LGHNT and CDR2 as FRNRAP, both from the germline V gene. The collaborating institutions used their own protocols to collect whole blood in K2EDTA tubes. For TCRbeta analysis, collaborators shipped samples in one of three forms: frozen whole blood, isolated PBMCs, or DNA extracted from either of those sample types. The immunoSEQ Assay, a bias-controlled multiplex PCR, was used to amplify TCRbeta CDR3 regions from genomic DNA. The authors' analysis ran thus. Within the assay, amplification of reference gene primers was used to estimate how many nucleated cells each sample contained. To quantify the absolute abundance of each unique TCRbeta CDR3 rearrangement, sequence reads were collapsed and filtered. For each sample, productive Simpson clonality was calculated by taking the square root of Simpson's diversity index across productive rearrangements. Drawn from immuneACCESS, this table holds only the in-frame rearrangements with V and J called that TCRdb kept. Clones are partly lost; checked studies trace under half to an unresolved V gene and leave the rest unexplained. The V and J calls and clone size are taken from that table; D and trimming were inferred from the DNA. Present in this sample are under 500,000 clones, around 88% of which were seen just once. The leading ten clones occupy 4% to 5.5% of the sample.

A single count supports this clone. Its antigen specificity is not known. No much larger clonotype is one base removed from it; base qualities were not supplied. The material sequenced was peripheral blood. The clonotype was recovered from a woman in her thirties with acute or convalescent COVID-19. The V and J genes are TRBV12-5 and TRBJ1-1, and TRBD1 matches 7 of the central bases. The nucleotides are TGTGCTAGTGGCCTCGACAGGGTTGGCGCTTTCTTT. Translated, this gives CASGLDRVGAFF.